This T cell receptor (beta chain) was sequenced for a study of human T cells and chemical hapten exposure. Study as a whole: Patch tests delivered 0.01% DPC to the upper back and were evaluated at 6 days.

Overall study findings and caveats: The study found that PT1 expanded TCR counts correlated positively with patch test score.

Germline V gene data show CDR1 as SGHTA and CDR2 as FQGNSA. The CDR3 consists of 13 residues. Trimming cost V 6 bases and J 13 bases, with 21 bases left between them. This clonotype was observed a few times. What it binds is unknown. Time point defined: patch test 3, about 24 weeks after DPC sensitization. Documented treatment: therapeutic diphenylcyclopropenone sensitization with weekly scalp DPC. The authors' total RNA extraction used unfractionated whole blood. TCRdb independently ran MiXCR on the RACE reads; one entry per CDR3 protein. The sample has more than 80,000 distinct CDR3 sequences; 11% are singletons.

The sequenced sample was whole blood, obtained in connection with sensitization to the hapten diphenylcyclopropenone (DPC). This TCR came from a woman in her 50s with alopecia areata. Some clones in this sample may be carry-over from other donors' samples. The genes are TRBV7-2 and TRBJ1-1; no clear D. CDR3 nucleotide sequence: TGTGCCAGCAGTTTGGACGGGCGGAACGGTGGTTTCTTT. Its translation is CASSLDGRNGGFF.